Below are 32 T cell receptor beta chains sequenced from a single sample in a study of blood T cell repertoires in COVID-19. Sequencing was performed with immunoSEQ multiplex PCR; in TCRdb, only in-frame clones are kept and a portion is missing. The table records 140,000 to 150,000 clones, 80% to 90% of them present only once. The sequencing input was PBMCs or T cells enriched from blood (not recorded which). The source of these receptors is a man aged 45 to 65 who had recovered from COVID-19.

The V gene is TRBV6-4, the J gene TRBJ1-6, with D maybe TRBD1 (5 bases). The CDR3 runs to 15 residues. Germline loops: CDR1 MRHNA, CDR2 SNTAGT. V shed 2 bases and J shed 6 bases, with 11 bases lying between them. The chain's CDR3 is CASSDGAVGNSPLHF. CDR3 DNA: TGTGCCAGCAGTGACGGGGCAGTGGGTAATTCACCCCTCCACTTT.

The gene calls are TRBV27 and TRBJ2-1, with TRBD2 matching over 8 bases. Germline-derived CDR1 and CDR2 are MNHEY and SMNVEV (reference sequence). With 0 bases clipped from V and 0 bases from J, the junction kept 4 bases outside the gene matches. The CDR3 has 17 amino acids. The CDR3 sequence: CASSLSSGANSYNEQFF. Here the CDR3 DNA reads TGTGCCAGCAGTTTATCTAGCGGGGCTAACTCCTACAATGAGCAGTTCTTC.

This chain's CDR3 is CASSPGSTDTQYF. DNA of the CDR3: TGCGCCAGCAGCCCGGGGAGCACAGATACGCAGTATTTT. The chain is built from TRBV5-1 and TRBJ2-3; D perhaps matches TRBD2 (5 bases). Trimming took 4 bases from V and 0 from J, leaving 6 bases between them. CDR1 is SGHRS and CDR2 is YFSETQ in the germline V gene. The CDR3 sequence is 13 residues long. Together with reference TRBV5-1 and TRBJ2-3, the CDR3 gives the full variable domain: KAGVTQTPRYLIKTRGQQVTLSCSPISGHRSVSWYQQTPGQGLQFLFEYFSETQRNKGNFPGRFSGRQFSNSRSEMNVSTLELGDSALYLCASSPGSTDTQYFGPGTRLTVL.

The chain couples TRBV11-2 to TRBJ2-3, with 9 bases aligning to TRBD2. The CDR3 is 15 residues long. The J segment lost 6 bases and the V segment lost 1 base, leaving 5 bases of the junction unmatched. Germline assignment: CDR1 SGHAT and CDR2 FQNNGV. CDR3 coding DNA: TGTGCCAGCAGCTTAGGGTCCAGCGGGGGGGATACGCAGTATTTT. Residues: CASSLGSSGGDTQYF. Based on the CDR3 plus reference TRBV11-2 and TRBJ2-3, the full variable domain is EAGVAQSPRYKIIEKRQSVAFWCNPISGHATLYWYQQILGQGPKLLIQFQNNGVVDDSQLPKDRFSAERLKGVDSTLKIQPAKLEDSAVYLCASSLGSSGGDTQYFGPGTRLTVL.

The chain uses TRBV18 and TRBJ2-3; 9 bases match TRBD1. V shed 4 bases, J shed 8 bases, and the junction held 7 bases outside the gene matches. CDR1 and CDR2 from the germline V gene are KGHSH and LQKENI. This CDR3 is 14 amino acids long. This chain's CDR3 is CASSLDRGSGTQYF. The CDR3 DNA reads TGTGCCAGCTCACTGGACAGGGGAAGTGGTACGCAGTATTTT. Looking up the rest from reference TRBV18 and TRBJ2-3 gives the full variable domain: NAGVMQNPRHLVRRRGQEARLRCSPMKGHSHVYWYRQLPEEGLKFMVYLQKENIIDESGMPKERFSAEFPKEGPSILRIQQVVRGDSAAYFCASSLDRGSGTQYFGPGTRLTVL.

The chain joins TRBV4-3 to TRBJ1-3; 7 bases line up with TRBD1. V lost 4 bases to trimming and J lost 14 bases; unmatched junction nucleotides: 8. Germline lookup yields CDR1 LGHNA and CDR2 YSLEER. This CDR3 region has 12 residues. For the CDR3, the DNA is TGCGCCAGCAGCCCTCAGGGACAGATCGTATATTTT. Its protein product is CASSPQGQIVYF.

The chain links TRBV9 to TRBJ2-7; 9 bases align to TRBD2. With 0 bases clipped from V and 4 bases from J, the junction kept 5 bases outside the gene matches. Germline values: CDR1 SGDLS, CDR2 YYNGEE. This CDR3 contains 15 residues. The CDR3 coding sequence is TGTGCCAGCAGCGTAGCTCCGGGACTAGCTTACGAGCAGTACTTC. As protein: CASSVAPGLAYEQYF.

For the CDR3, the DNA is TGTGCCAGCAGTTTAAACAAGTATGGCTACACCTTC. The encoded protein is CASSLNKYGYTF. J is TRBJ1-2 and V is TRBV28, with D uncertain. V was cut by 2 bases and J by 5 bases, with 6 bases left in between. Germline CDR1 and CDR2: MDHEN and SYDVKM. The CDR3 has 12 amino acids.

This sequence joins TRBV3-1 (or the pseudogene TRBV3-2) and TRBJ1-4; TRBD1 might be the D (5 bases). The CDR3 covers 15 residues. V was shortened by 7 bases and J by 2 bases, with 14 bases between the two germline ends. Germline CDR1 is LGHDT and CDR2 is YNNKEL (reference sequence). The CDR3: CASKRSGGTNEKLFF. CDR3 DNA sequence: TGTGCCAGCAAGAGATCGGGGGGGACTAATGAAAAACTGTTTTTT.

The DNA of the CDR3 is TGTGCCACCAGCAGAGATAAGGCGACTTATACGCAGTATTTT. Translation gives CATSRDKATYTQYF. The rearrangement joins TRBV15 to TRBJ2-3; the D is unclear. In germline, CDR1 is LNHNV, CDR2 YYDKDF (reference sequence). Trimming removed 0 bases from V and 7 bases from J, with 11 bases in between. The length of the CDR3 is 14 residues.

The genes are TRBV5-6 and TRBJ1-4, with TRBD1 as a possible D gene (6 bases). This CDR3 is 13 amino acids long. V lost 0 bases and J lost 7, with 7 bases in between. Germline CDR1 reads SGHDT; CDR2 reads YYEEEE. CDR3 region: CASSLAGVEKLFF. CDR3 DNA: TGTGCCAGCAGCTTGGCAGGGGTTGAAAAACTGTTTTTT.

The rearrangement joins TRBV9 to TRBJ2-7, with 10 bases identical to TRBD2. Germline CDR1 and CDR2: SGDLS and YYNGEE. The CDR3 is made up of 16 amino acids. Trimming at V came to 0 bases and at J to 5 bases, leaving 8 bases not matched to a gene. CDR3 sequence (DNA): TGTGCCAGCAGCGTAGCTCCTAGCGGGAGAGGGAACGAGCAGTACTTC. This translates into CASSVAPSGRGNEQYF.

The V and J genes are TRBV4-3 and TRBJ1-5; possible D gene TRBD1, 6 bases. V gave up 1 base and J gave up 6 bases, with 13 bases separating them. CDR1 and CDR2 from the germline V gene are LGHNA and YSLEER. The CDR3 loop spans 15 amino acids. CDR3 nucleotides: TGCGCCAGCAGCCAAGTGTCAGGGGTCGGTCAGCCCCAGCATTTT. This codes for CASSQVSGVGQPQHF.

DNA for the CDR3: TGCGCCAGCAGCTTGGTCGGACAGGTCACAGATACGCAGTATTTT. Protein product: CASSLVGQVTDTQYF. The chain uses TRBV5-1 and TRBJ2-3; the match to TRBD1 covers 7 bases. The V gene's germline CDR1 is SGHRS and CDR2 YFSETQ. The CDR3 has 15 amino acids. Trimming took 0 bases from V and 2 from J; bases not matched to a gene: 3.

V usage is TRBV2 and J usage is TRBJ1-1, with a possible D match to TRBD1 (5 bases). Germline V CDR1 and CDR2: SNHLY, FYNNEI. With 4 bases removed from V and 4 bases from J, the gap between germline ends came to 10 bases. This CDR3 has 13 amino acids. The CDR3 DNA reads TGTGCCAGCAGTGTGGGCCAGGGCACTGAAGCTTTCTTT. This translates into CASSVGQGTEAFF.

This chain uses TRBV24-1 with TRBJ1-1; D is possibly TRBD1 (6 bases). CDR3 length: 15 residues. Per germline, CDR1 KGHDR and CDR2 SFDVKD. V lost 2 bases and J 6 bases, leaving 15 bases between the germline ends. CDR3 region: CATSDSGERAAEAFF. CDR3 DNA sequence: TGTGCCACCAGTGATTCAGGGGAAAGGGCGGCTGAAGCTTTCTTT.

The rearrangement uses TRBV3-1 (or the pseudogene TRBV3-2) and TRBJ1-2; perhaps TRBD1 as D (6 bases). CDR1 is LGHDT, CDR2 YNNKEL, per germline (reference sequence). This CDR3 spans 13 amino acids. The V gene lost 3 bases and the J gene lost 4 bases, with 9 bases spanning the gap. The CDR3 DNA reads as TGTGCCAGCAGCCACAGGGGCGGCTATGGCTACACCTTC. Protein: CASSHRGGYGYTF.

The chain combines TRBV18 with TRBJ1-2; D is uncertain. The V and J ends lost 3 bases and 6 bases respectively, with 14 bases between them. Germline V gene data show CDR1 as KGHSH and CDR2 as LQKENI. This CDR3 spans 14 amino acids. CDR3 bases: TGTGCCAGCTCACCCGGCCGGAGGCGGGATGGCTACACCTTC. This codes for CASSPGRRRDGYTF. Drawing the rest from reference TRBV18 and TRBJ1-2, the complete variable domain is NAGVMQNPRHLVRRRGQEARLRCSPMKGHSHVYWYRQLPEEGLKFMVYLQKENIIDESGMPKERFSAEFPKEGPSILRIQQVVRGDSAAYFCASSPGRRRDGYTFGSGTRLTVV.

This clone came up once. The CDR3: CASSLTGAAGYGYTF. The CDR3 nucleotides read TGTGCCAGCAGCTTAACAGGGGCCGCGGGTTATGGCTACACCTTC. The chain employs TRBV7-9 and TRBJ1-2; TRBD1 matches at 7 bases. The CDR3 is made up of 15 amino acids. The V segment lost 2 bases and the J segment 5 bases; nucleotides outside the gene matches: 8. Per germline, CDR1 SEHNR and CDR2 FQNEAQ (reference sequence).

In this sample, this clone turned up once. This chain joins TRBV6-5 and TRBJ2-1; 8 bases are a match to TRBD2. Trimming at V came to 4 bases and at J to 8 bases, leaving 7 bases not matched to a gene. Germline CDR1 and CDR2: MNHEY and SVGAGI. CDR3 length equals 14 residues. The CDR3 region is CASSSRLARDEQFF. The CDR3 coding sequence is TGTGCCAGCAGTTCAAGACTAGCGCGCGATGAGCAGTTCTTC.

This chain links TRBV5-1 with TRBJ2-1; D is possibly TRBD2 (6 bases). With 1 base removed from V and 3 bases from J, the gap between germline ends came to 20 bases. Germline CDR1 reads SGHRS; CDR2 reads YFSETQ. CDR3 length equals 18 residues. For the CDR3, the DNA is TGCGCCAGCAGCTTGAATATATATTCGGGAGTAGGCTACAATGAGCAGTTCTTC. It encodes CASSLNIYSGVGYNEQFF. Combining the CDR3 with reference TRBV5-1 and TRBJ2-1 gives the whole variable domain KAGVTQTPRYLIKTRGQQVTLSCSPISGHRSVSWYQQTPGQGLQFLFEYFSETQRNKGNFPGRFSGRQFSNSRSEMNVSTLELGDSALYLCASSLNIYSGVGYNEQFFGPGTRLTVL.

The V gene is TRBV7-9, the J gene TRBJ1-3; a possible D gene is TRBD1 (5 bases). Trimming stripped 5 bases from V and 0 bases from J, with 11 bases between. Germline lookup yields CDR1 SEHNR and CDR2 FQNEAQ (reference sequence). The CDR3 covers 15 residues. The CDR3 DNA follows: TGTGCCAGCAGCACCCCTAGGGGCTCTGGAAACACCATATATTTT. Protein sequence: CASSTPRGSGNTIYF.

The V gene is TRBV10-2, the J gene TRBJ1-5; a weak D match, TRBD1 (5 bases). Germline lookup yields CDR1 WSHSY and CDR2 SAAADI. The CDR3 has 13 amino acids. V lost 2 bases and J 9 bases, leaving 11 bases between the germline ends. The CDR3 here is CASSEGRDRPQHF. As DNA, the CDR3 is TGCGCCAGCAGTGAGGGCAGGGATAGGCCCCAGCATTTT.

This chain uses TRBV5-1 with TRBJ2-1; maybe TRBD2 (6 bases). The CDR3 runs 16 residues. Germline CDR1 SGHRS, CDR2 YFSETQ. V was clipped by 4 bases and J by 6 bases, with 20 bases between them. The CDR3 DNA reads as TGCGCCAGCAGCCCCGACGGGGGAATTGGGGGCAATGAGCAGTTCTTC. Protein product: CASSPDGGIGGNEQFF.

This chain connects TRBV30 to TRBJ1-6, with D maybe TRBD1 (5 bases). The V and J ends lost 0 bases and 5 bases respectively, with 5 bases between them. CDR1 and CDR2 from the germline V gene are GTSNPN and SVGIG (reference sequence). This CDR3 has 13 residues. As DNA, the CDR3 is TGTGCCTGGAGTGTAGGGGATAATTCACCCCTCCACTTT. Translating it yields CAWSVGDNSPLHF.

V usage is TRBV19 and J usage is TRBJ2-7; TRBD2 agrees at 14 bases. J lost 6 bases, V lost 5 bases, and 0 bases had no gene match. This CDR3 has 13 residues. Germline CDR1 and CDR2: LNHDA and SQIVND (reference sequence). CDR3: CASSGTSGSEQYF. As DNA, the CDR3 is TGTGCCAGTAGTGGGACTAGCGGGAGCGAGCAGTACTTC.

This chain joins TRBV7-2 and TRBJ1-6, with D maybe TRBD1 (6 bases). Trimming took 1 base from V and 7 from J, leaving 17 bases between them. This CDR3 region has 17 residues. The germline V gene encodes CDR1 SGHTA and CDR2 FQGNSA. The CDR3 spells CASSLGGGVRWNSPLHF. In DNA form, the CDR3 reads TGTGCCAGCAGCTTAGGAGGGGGAGTACGATGGAATTCACCCCTCCACTTT.

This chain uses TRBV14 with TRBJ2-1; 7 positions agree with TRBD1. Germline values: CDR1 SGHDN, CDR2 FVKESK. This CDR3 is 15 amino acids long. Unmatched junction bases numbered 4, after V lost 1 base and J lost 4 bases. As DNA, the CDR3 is TGTGCCAGCAGCCAAGTAGGGACAGATTACAATGAGCAGTTCTTC. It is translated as CASSQVGTDYNEQFF. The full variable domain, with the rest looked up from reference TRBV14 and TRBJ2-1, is EAGVTQFPSHSVIEKGQTVTLRCDPISGHDNLYWYRRVMGKEIKFLLHFVKESKQDESGMPNNRFLAERTGGTYSTLKVQPAELEDSGVYFCASSQVGTDYNEQFFGPGTRLTVL.

The CDR3 DNA reads TGCGCCAGCAGTCGCGAACTAGGGCATGAGCAGTTCTTC. Its protein product is CASSRELGHEQFF. The gene calls are TRBV23-1 and TRBJ2-1, with a tentative D call TRBD2 (5 bases). TRBV23-1 is given ORF status, its function remaining uncertain. V gave up 4 bases and J gave up 8 bases, with 12 bases separating them. The CDR3 contains 13 residues.

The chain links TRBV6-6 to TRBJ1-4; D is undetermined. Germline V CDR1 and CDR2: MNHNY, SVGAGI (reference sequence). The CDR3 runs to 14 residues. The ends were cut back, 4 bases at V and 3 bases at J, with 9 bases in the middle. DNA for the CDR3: TGTGCCAGCAGTTTCACGGCGGCTAATGAAAAACTGTTTTTT. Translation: CASSFTAANEKLFF.

CDR3 loop: CASNAQGATAGELFF. For the CDR3, the DNA is TGTGCCAGCAACGCCCAGGGGGCCACCGCCGGGGAGCTGTTTTTT. The chain joins TRBV2 to TRBJ2-2, with 8 positions matching TRBD1. J gave up 6 bases and V 7 bases, and 10 bases lay outside the gene matches. Germline CDR1 and CDR2: SNHLY and FYNNEI. The CDR3 is 15 amino acids.

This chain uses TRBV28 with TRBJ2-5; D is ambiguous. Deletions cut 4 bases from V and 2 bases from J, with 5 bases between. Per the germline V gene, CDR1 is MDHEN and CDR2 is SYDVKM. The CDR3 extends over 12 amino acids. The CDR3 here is CASSWRQETQYF. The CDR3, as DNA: TGTGCCAGCAGTTGGCGGCAAGAGACCCAGTACTTC.